This T cell receptor (beta chain) came from a study of metastatic and nonmetastatic thyroid tumors. Findings and limits, study-wide: Benign nodules reportedly had significantly lower TCR beta diversity than malignant thyroid tumors in blood and tumor.

The CDR3 covers 13 residues. CDR1 and CDR2 from the germline V gene are SNHLY and FYNNEI. Losses at the gene ends were 7 bases for V and 6 bases for J; bases not matched to a gene: 6. TCRdb ran MiXCR on the PCR reads. The sample lists nearly 25,000 clones; over 10% were seen once. Prior to thyroid surgery, none of the patients had received any treatment. This clone has at least ten counts. Antigen: not known. The chain employs TRBV2 and TRBJ2-7, with TRBD1 matching 10 bases. The clonotype comes from a female donor with papillary thyroid cancer or a benign thyroid nodule (not recorded which). Some clones in this sample may be carry-over from other donors' samples. The specimen was blood. In nucleotides, the CDR3 is TGTGCCAGCAAGGCGACAGGGGGCTCCGAGCAGTACTTC. Encoded protein: CASKATGGSEQYF.